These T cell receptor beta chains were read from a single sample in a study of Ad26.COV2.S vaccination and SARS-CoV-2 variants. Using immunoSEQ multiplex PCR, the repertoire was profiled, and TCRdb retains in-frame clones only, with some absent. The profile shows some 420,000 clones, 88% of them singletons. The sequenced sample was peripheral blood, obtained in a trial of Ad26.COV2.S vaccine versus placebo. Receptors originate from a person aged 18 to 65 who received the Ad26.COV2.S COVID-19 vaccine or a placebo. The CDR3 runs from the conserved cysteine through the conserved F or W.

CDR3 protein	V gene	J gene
CASTREVTGELFF	TRBV5-1	TRBJ2-2
CAWSLTGSGQFF	TRBV30	TRBJ2-1
CASSQGQSSGQPQHF	TRBV2	TRBJ1-5
CASSLEGGPYNEQFF	TRBV5-5	TRBJ2-1
CASSSLTGIAGNTIYF	TRBV7-2	TRBJ1-3
CSAAGTGQYF	TRBV20-1	TRBJ2-7
CASRLTSGYTDTQYF	TRBV6-4	TRBJ2-3
CASKKDRGAYNEQFF	TRBV6-4	TRBJ2-1
CASSLIQGERSGYTF	TRBV6-2/TRBV6-3	TRBJ1-2
CASSFYSPNEQFF	TRBV11-2	TRBJ2-1
CASSQDLEAFF	TRBV3-1/TRBV3-2	TRBJ1-1
CASSLGPGGGAYEQYF	TRBV5-1	TRBJ2-7
CASSQTRGNTGELFF	TRBV5-4	TRBJ2-2
CASSLGQGRETQYF	TRBV5-1	TRBJ2-5
CASSIVWTLNTEAFF	TRBV7-2	TRBJ1-1
CASTPGGSYEQYF	TRBV28	TRBJ2-7
CASSPDRSRYNEQFF	TRBV4-3	TRBJ2-1
CASSLSPGTDTQYF	TRBV5-4	TRBJ2-3
CASSKQGAGQPQHF	TRBV6-5	TRBJ1-5
CASSRQGQHYGYTF	TRBV14	TRBJ1-2
CASSAGPRNQPQHF	TRBV28	TRBJ1-5
CASSLRGNQPQHF	TRBV7-8	TRBJ1-5
CASRTDRVKAFF	TRBV28	TRBJ1-1
CASSMSLATALYEQYF	TRBV19	TRBJ2-7
CASSLTGHTEAFF	TRBV3-1/TRBV3-2	TRBJ1-1
CASNQPPSYEQYF	TRBV7-9	TRBJ2-7